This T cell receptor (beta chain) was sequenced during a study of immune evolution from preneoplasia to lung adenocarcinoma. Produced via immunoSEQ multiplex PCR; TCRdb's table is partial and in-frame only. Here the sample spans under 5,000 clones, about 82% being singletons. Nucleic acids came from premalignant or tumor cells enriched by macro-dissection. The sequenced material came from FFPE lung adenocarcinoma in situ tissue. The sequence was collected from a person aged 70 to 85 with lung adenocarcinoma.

The CDR3 loop reads CAWSVIGLTSTDTQYF. For the CDR3, the DNA is TGTGCCTGGAGTGTAATCGGGCTCACTAGCACAGATACGCAGTATTTT. The rearrangement uses TRBV30 and TRBJ2-3; D gene ambiguous. V was shortened by 0 bases and J by 0 bases, with 13 bases between the two germline ends. The CDR3 spans 16 residues. Germline-derived CDR1 and CDR2 are GTSNPN and SVGIG (reference sequence).